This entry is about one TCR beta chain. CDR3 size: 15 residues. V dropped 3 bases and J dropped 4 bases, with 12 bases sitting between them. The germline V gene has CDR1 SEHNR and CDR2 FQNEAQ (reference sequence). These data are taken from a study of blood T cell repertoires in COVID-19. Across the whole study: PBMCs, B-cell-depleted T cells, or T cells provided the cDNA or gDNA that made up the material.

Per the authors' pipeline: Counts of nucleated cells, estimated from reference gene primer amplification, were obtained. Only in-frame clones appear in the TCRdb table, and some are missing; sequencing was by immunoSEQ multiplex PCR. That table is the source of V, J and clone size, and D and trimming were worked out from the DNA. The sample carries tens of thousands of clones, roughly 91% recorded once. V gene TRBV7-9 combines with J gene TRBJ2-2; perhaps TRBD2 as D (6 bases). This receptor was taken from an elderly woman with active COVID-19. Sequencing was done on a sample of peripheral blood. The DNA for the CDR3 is TGTGCCAGCAGCTTCCCGGGACTCTTCACCGGGGAGCTGTTTTTT. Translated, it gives CASSFPGLFTGELFF. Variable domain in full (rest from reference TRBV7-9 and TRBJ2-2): DTGVSQNPRHKITKRGQNVTFRCDPISEHNRLYWYRQTLGQGPEFLTYFQNEAQLEKSRLLSDRFSAERPKGSFSTLEIQRTEQGDSAMYLCASSFPGLFTGELFFGEGSRLTVL.